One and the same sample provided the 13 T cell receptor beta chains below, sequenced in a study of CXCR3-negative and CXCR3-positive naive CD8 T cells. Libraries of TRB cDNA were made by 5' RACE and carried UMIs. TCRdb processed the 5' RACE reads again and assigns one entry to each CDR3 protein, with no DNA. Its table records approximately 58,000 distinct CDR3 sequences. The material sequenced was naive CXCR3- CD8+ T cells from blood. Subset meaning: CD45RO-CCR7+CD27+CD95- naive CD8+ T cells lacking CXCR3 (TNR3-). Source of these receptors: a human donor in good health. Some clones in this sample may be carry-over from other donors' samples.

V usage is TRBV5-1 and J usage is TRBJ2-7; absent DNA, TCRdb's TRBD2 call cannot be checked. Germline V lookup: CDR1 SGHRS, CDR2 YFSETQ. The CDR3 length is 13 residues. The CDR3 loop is CASSLEDAGEQYF.

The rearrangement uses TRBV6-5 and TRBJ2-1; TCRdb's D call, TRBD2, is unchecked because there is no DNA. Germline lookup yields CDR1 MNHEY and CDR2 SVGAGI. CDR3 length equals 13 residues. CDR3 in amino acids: CAAEAPGGNEQFF.

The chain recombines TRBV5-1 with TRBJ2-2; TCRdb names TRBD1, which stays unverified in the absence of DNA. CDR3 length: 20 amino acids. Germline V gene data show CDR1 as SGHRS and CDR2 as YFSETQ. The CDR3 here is CASSFPLPGQVNMNTGELFF.

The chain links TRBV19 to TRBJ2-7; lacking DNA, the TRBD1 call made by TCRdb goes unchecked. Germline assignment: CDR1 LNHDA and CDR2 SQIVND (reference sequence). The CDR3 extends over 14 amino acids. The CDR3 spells CASSTWAGEREQYF.

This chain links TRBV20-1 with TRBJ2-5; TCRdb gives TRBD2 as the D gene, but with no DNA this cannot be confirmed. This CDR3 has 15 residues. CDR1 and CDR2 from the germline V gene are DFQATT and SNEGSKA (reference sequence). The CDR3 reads CSARLAGGNQETQYF.

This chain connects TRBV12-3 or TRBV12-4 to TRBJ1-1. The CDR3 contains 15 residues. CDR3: CASSLVIGGLGEAFF.

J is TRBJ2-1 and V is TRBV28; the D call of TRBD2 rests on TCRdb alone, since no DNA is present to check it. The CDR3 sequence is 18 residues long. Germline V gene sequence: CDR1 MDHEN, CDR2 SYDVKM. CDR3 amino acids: CASSPGASGVSSYNEQFF.

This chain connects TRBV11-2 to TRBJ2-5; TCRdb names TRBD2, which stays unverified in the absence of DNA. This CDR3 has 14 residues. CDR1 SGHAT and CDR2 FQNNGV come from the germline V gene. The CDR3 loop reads CASSLLAGQETQYF.

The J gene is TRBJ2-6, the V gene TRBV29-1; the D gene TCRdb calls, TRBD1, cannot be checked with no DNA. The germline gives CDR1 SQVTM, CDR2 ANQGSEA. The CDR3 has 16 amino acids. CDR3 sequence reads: CSVEGRGMAGANVLTF.

The CDR3 protein is CASSYGTDRMSGELFF. The chain carries TRBV7-6 and TRBJ2-2; checking the TCRdb D call of TRBD2 is not possible without DNA. This CDR3 has 16 amino acids. CDR1 is SGHVS, CDR2 FNYEAQ, per germline. The complete variable domain, with remaining parts taken from reference TRBV7-6 and TRBJ2-2, reads GAGVSQSPRYKVTKRGQDVALRCDPISGHVSLYWYRQALGQGPEFLTYFNYEAQQDKSGLPNDRFSAERPEGSISTLTIQRTEQRDSAMYRCASSYGTDRMSGELFFGEGSRLTVL.

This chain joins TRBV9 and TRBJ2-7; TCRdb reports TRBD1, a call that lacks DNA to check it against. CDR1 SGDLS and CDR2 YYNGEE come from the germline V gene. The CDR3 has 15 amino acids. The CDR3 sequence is CASSVARDNTYEQYF.

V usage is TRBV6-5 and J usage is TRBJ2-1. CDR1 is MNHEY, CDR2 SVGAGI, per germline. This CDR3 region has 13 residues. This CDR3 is CASSYSLSDEQFF.

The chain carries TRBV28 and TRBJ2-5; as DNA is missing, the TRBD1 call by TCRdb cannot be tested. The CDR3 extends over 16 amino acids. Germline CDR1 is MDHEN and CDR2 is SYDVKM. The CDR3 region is CASSRWAGVMEETQYF.